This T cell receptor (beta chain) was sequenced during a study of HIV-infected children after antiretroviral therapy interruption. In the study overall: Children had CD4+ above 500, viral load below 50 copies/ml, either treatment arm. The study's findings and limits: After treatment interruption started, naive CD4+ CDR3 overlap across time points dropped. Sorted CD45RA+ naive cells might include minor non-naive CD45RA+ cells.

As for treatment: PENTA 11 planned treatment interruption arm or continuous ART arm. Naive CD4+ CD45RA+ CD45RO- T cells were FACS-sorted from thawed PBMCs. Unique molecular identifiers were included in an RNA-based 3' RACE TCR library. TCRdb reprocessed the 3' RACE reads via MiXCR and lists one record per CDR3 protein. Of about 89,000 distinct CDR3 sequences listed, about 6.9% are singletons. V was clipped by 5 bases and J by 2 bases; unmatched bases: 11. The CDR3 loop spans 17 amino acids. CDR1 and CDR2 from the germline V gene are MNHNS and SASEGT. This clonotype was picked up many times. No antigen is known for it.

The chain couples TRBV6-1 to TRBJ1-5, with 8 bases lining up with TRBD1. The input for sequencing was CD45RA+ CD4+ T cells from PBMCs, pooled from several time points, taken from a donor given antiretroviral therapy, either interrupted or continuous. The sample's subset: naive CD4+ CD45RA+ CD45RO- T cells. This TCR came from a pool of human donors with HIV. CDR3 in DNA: TGTGCCAGCAGTCCGCGCCCCTCGGGACAGGGCAATCAGCCCCAGCATTTT. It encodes CASSPRPSGQGNQPQHF.